The clone carrying this T cell receptor beta chain was detected a few times. The table came from immunoSEQ multiplex PCR; TCRdb's copy has only in-frame clones and leaves some out. The sample contains over 50,000 clones, about 83% of which appear only once. Trimming removed 3 bases at V and 6 bases at J, with 20 bases between. The V gene's germline CDR1 is LGHDT and CDR2 YNNKEL (reference sequence). This CDR3 has 16 residues. This entry belongs to a study of T cell responses to AZD1222 COVID-19 vaccine. V and J are TRBV3-1 (or the pseudogene TRBV3-2) and TRBJ1-2; unclear D gene. The material sequenced was peripheral blood, taken on day 0 of AZD1222 vaccination. The sequence came from an adult in good health. CDR3 sequence reads: CASSQRTGLARDGYTF. The CDR3 DNA sequence: TGTGCCAGCAGCCAGAGAACGGGCCTCGCCCGGGATGGCTACACCTTC.